Sequencing of this T cell receptor (beta chain) was carried out in a study of cytomegalovirus exposure and HLA in healthy donors. As concerns this clone: The antigen remains unidentified.

The PCR had 60 Vbeta and 13 Jbeta primers. The protocol was immunoSEQ multiplex PCR, while the TCRdb copy is restricted to in-frame clones and leaves out a portion. The sample holds 130,000 or so clones, less than 80% seen once. Whole-study findings and limits: Donor immune exposure was known only as CMV serostatus. V- and J-gene trimming of TCR beta was linked (in a later analysis) to a missense DCLRE1C variant. Specificity of three CMV-associated chains for CMV antigens was verified in vitro. Prior analysis indicated that the majority of TCR beta V segments exhibited productivity approximately 90% or approximately 30% of the time.

The CDR3 consists of 18 residues. Germline CDR1 reads LNHDA; CDR2 reads SQIVND (reference sequence). With 3 bases clipped from V and 4 bases from J, the junction kept 12 bases outside the gene matches. The chain is built from TRBV19 and TRBJ2-3, with 11 bases matching TRBD2. The sequence was collected from a man aged 35 to 55 in good health and CMV-seropositive. Sequenced material: PBMCs. CDR3 DNA sequence: TGTGCCAGTAGTATCGGGCTAGCGGGGGGCCATCCCCCAGATACGCAGTATTTT. Translated: CASSIGLAGGHPPDTQYF. Full variable domain (outside the CDR3, taken from reference TRBV19 and TRBJ2-3): DGGITQSPKYLFRKEGQNVTLSCEQNLNHDAMYWYRQDPGQGLRLIYYSQIVNDFQKGDIAEGYSVSREKKESFPLTVTSAQKNPTAFYLCASSIGLAGGHPPDTQYFGPGTRLTVL.